These T cell receptor beta chains were read from a single sample in a study of graft-versus-host responses after intestinal transplantation. The protocol was immunoSEQ multiplex PCR, while the TCRdb copy is restricted to in-frame clones and leaves out a portion. The repertoire holds about 66,000 clones, with 90% as singletons. Their target antigens are unknown. Sequencing was performed on unstimulated CD8+ T cells sorted from spleen or lymph node cells, taken before intestinal transplant. The receptors were sampled from a human donor who received an intestinal transplant. The CDR3 runs from the conserved cysteine through the conserved F or W. The D gene is left open where the match is weak. A clone size is listed for some rows: how often the clone was seen (once, few, many), or a class if it is expanded.

clone_size	v_call	j_call	d_call	cdr3_length	cdr3_aa	cdr3_nt
.	TRBV11-2	TRBJ2-1	TRBD1	13	CASSPGQGGEQFF	TGTGCCAGCAGCCCCGGACAGGGAGGTGAGCAGTTCTTC
.	TRBV7-9	TRBJ1-5	.	15	CASTLSGLGSQPQHF	TGTGCCAGCACCCTCTCGGGATTGGGGAGCCAGCCCCAGCATTTT
.	TRBV2	TRBJ1-6	TRBD1	17	CASSGDRGSSYNSPLHF	TGTGCCAGCAGTGGCGACAGGGGGAGCTCCTATAATTCACCCCTCCACTTT
.	TRBV5-1	TRBJ1-1	.	14	CASSALQGNTEAFF	TGCGCCAGCAGCGCCCTACAGGGGAACACTGAAGCTTTCTTT
.	TRBV9	TRBJ2-7	TRBD2	15	CASSVGGGVSYEQYF	TGTGCCAGCAGCGTAGGGGGAGGGGTCTCCTACGAGCAGTACTTC
.	TRBV15	TRBJ1-2	TRBD1	14	CATSNRGRWYGYTF	TGTGCCACCAGCAACAGGGGGCGCTGGTATGGCTACACCTTC
.	TRBV5-8	TRBJ2-1	TRBD1	15	CASSPDRGGYNEQFF	TGTGCCAGCAGCCCCGACAGGGGAGGCTACAATGAGCAGTTCTTC
once	TRBV7-9	TRBJ2-2	.	18	CASSLGVSGYANTGELFF	TGTGCCAGCAGCTTAGGCGTATCGGGGTACGCGAACACCGGGGAGCTGTTTTTT
.	TRBV27	TRBJ2-7	TRBD2	13	CASSLGGKQEQYF	TGTGCCAGCAGTTTGGGGGGGAAACAGGAGCAGTACTTC
.	TRBV19	TRBJ1-2	.	15	CASSIDPGYNYGYTF	TGTGCCAGTAGTATAGATCCAGGCTATAACTATGGCTACACCTTC
.	TRBV7-9	TRBJ1-2	.	14	CASSPGGGDYGYTF	TGTGCCAGCAGCCCCGGCGGGGGCGACTATGGCTACACCTTC
.	TRBV9	TRBJ2-7	TRBD1	15	CASSVEGTGVHEQYF	TGTGCCAGCAGCGTAGAAGGTACAGGGGTCCACGAGCAGTACTTC
.	TRBV2	TRBJ2-7	.	12	CAMAKGDYEQYF	TGTGCCATGGCCAAGGGGGACTACGAGCAGTACTTC
once	TRBV5-6	TRBJ2-1	.	13	CASRSGRFNEQFF	TGTGCCAGCAGGTCAGGGAGGTTCAATGAGCAGTTCTTC
.	TRBV9	TRBJ2-7	.	15	CASSVDGSGTYEQYF	TGTGCCAGCAGCGTAGATGGTTCGGGGACCTACGAGCAGTACTTC
.	TRBV2	TRBJ2-7	.	15	CASSEWDSFSYEQYF	TGTGCCAGCAGTGAGTGGGACTCATTCTCCTACGAGCAGTACTTC
.	TRBV9	TRBJ1-1	TRBD1	15	CASSTWTGANTEAFF	TGTGCCAGCAGCACCTGGACAGGAGCGAACACTGAAGCTTTCTTT
.	TRBV2	TRBJ1-3	TRBD1	17	CASSGGRARGDGNTIYF	TGTGCCAGCAGTGGAGGCCGTGCCAGGGGGGATGGAAACACCATATATTTT
.	TRBV9	TRBJ1-1	TRBD1	16	CASSVGAGGGNTEAFF	TGTGCCAGCAGCGTAGGGGCAGGGGGAGGGAACACTGAAGCTTTCTTT
.	TRBV5-4	TRBJ2-7	.	14	CASSPDSHHYEQYF	TGTGCCAGCAGCCCCGACAGCCATCACTACGAGCAGTACTTC
.	TRBV9	TRBJ2-1	TRBD1	15	CASSPGTGWGNEQFF	TGTGCCAGCAGCCCCGGGACAGGATGGGGGAATGAGCAGTTCTTC
.	TRBV6-1	TRBJ2-7	.	15	CASSEGPGARYEQYF	TGTGCCAGCAGTGAGGGTCCAGGGGCAAGGTACGAGCAGTACTTC
.	TRBV6-1	TRBJ2-7	.	14	CASSEGHLSYEQYF	TGTGCCAGCAGTGAGGGACATCTTTCCTACGAGCAGTACTTC
.	TRBV9	TRBJ2-7	TRBD2	14	CASSVAGGLGEQYF	TGTGCCAGCAGCGTAGCGGGGGGGCTGGGCGAGCAGTACTTC
.	TRBV2	TRBJ2-7	.	15	CASSEGLAYSYEQYF	TGTGCCAGCAGTGAGGGCCTAGCGTACTCCTACGAGCAGTACTTC
few	TRBV7-9	TRBJ2-7	.	15	CASSPPHRTYYEQYF	TGTGCCAGCAGCCCGCCCCACCGAACCTACTACGAGCAGTACTTC
.	TRBV7-8	TRBJ2-2	.	15	CASSQGGGINGELFF	TGTGCCAGCAGCCAAGGGGGGGGGATAAACGGGGAGCTGTTTTTT